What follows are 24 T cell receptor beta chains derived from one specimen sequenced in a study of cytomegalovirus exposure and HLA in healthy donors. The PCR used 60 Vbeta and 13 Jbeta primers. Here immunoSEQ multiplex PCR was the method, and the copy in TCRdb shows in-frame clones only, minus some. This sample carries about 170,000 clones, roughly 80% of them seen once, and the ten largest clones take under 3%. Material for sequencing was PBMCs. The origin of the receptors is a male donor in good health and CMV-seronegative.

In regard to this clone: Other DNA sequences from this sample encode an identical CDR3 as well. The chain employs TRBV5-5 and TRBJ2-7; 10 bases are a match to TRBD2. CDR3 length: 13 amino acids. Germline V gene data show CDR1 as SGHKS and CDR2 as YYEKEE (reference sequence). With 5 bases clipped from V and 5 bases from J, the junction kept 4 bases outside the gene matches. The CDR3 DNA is TGTGCCAGCAGTCCCGGGACTAGCGACGAGCAGTACTTC. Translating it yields CASSPGTSDEQYF.

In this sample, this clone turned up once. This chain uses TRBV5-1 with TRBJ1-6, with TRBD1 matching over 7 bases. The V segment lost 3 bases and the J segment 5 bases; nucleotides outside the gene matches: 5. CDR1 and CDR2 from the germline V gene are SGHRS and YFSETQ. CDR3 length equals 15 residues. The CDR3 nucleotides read TGCGCCAGCAGCTGGGACAGCGCTGATAATTCACCCCTCCACTTT. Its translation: CASSWDSADNSPLHF.

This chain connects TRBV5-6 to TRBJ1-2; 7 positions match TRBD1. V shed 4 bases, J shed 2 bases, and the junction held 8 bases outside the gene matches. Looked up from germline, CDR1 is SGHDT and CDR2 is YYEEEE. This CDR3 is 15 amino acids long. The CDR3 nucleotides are TGTGCCAGCAGCCATCAAGACAGGGTCAACTATGGCTACACCTTC. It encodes CASSHQDRVNYGYTF.

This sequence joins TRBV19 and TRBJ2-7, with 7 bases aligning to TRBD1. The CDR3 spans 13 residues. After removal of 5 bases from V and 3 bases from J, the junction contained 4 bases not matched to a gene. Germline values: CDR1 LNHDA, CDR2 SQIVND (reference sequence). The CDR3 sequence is CASSYRDSYEQYF. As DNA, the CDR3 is TGTGCCAGTAGTTATCGGGACAGCTACGAGCAGTACTTC.

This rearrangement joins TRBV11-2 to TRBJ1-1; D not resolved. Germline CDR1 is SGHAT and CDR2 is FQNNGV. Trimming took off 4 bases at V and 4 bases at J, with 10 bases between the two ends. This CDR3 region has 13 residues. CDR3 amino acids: CASSSHEGTEAFF. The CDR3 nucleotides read TGTGCCAGCAGCTCCCATGAGGGCACTGAAGCTTTCTTT.

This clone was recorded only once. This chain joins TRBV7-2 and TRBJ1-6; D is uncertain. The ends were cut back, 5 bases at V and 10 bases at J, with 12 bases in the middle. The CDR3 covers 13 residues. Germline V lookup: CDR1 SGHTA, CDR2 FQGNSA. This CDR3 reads CASSPQHPSPLHF. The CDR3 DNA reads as TGTGCCAGCAGCCCACAGCACCCATCACCCCTCCACTTT.

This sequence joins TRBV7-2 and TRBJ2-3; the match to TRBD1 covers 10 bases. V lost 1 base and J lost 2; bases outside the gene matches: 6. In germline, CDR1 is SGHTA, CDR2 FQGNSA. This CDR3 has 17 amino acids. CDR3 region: CASSLVGGTGDTDTQYF. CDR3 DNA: TGTGCCAGCAGCTTAGTAGGGGGGACAGGGGACACAGATACGCAGTATTTT.

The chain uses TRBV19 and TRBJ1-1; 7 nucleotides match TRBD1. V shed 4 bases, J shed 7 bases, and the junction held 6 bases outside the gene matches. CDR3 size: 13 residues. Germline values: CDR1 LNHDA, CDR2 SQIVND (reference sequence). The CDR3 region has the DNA TGTGCCAGTAGTAATGACAGGGCGGGTGAAGCTTTCTTT. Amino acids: CASSNDRAGEAFF.

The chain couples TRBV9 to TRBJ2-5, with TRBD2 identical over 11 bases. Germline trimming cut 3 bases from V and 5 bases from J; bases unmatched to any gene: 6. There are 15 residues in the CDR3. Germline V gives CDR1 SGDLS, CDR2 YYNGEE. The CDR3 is CASSATSGGWETQYF. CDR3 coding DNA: TGTGCCAGCAGCGCCACTAGCGGGGGCTGGGAGACCCAGTACTTC.

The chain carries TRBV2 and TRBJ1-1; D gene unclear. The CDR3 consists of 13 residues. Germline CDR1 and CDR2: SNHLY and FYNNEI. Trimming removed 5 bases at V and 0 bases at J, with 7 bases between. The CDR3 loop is CASSMQVNTEAFF. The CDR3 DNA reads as TGTGCCAGCAGTATGCAGGTGAACACTGAAGCTTTCTTT.

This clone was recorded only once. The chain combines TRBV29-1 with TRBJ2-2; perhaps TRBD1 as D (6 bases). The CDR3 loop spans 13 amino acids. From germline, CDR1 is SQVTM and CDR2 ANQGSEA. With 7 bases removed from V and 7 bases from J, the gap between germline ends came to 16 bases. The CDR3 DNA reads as TGCAGCGGAAAATTACAGGGATTCGGGGAGCTGTTTTTT. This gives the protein CSGKLQGFGELFF.

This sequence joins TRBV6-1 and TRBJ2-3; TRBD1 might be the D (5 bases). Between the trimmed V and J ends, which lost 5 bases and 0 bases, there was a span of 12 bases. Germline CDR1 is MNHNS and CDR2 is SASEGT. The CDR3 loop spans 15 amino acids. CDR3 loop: CASSIDSLSTDTQYF. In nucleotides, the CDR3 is TGTGCCAGCAGTATAGACAGTTTGAGCACAGATACGCAGTATTTT.

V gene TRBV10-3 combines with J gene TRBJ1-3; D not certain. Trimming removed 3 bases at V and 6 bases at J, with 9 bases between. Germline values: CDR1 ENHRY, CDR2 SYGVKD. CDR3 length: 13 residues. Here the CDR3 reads CAISDSIQNTIYF. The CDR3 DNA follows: TGTGCCATCAGTGATTCTATTCAAAACACCATATATTTT.

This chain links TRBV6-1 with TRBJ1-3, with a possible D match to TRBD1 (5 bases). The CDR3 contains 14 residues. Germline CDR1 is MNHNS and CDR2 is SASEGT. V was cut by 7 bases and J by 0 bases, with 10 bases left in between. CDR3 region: CASKGRYSGNTIYF. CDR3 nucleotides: TGTGCCAGCAAGGGGCGCTACTCTGGAAACACCATATATTTT.

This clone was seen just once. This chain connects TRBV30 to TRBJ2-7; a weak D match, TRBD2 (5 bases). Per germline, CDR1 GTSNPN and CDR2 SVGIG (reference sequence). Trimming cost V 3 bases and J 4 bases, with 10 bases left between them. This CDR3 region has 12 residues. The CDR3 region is CAWSEGPYEQYF. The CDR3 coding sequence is TGTGCCTGGAGCGAGGGCCCGTACGAGCAGTACTTC.

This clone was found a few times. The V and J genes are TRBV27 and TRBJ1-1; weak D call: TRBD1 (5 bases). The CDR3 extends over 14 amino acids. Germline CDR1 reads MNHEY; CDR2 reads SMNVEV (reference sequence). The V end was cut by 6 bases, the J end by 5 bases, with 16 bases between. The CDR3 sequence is CASSLLRQGTEAFF. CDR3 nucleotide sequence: TGTGCCAGCAGCCTTTTACGGCAGGGTACTGAAGCTTTCTTT.

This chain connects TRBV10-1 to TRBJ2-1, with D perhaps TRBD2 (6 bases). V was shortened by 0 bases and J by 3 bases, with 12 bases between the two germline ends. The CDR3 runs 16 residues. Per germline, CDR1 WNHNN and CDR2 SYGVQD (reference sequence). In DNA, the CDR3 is TGCGCCAGCAGTGAGTCGACGGTGGGGGGCTACAATGAGCAGTTCTTC. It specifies CASSESTVGGYNEQFF.

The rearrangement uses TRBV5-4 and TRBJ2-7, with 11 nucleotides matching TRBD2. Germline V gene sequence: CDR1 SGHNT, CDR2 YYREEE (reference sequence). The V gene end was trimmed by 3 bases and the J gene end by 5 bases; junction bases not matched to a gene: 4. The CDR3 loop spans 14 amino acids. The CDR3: CASSSRLAGHEQYF. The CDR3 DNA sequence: TGTGCCAGCAGCTCTCGACTAGCGGGGCACGAGCAGTACTTC.

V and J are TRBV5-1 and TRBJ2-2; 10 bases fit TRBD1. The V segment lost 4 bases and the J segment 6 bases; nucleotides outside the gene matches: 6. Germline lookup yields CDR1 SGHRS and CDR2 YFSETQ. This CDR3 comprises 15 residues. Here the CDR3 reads CASSTRQGAAGELFF. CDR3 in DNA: TGCGCCAGCAGCACCAGACAGGGGGCGGCCGGGGAGCTGTTTTTT.

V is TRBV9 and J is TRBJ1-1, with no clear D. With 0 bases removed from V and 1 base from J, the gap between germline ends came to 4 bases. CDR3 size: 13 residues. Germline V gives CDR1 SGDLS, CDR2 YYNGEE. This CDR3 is CASSVGANTEAFF. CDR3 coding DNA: TGTGCCAGCAGCGTAGGGGCGAACACTGAAGCTTTCTTT.

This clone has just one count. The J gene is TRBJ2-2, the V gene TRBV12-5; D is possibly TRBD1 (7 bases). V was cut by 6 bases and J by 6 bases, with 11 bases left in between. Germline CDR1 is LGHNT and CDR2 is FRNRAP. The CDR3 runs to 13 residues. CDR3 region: CASGRDSPGELFF. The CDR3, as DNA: TGTGCTAGTGGGCGGGACAGCCCCGGGGAGCTGTTTTTT.

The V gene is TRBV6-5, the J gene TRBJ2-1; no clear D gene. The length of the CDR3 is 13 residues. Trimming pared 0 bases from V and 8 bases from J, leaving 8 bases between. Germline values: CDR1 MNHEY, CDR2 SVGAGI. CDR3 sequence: CASSYSTSDEQFF. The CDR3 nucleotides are TGTGCCAGCAGTTACTCCACCTCGGATGAGCAGTTCTTC.

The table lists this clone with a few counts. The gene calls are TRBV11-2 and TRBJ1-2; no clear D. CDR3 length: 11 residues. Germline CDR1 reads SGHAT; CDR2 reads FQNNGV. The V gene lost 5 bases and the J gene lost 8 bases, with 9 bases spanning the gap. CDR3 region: CASSARVGYTF. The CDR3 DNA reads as TGTGCCAGCAGCGCGAGGGTCGGCTACACCTTC.

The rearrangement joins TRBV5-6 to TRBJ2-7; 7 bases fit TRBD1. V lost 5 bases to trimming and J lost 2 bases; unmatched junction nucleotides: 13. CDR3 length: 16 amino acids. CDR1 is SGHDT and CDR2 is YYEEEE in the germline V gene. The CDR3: CASSSPGQIGTYEQYF. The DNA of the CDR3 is TGTGCCAGCAGTTCGCCGGGACAGATCGGTACCTACGAGCAGTACTTC.